This T cell receptor beta chain was recorded in a study of T cells after yellow fever vaccination (dated 2019 in TCRdb). About the investigation overall: Libraries from fractions with low cell numbers were prepared with the SMART-Seq v4 Ultra Low Input RNA kit. Two healthy male donors made up the cohort, one aged 18 to 30 years and the other aged 30 to 40 years. Blood was drawn at multiple timepoints before and after primary and secondary immunization, with bulk PBMC replicates and cell subsets isolated. To track T-cell clones before and after primary and booster YFV17D yellow fever vaccination, bulk TCR alpha and beta repertoires were sequenced longitudinally.

TCR cDNA was made using 5'RACE template switching, a step that added a universal primer site and unique molecular identifiers. Priming for cDNA synthesis came from both the TCR alpha and TCR beta constant segments. Two PCR steps were used to amplify libraries, with sample barcodes and sequencing adapters being added in the second step. Sequencing of the libraries was done on either Illumina HiSeq 2500 (2x100 bp) or NovaSeq (2x150 bp). For the original study's pipeline: MIGEC handled demultiplexing of reads and collapsing into UMI consensus sequences, while MiXCR performed V(D)J alignment. Clonotypes responding to the vaccine were identified with edgeR on replicate PBMC samples, with the criteria of FDR below 0.01 and a log2 fold change above 5 up to day 15. Each bulk clonotype was labeled CD4 or CD8 based on which sequenced repertoire, CD4 or CD8, contained the clonotype at higher abundance. Clonotypes enriched at least 10-fold in dextramer-positive over dextramer-negative fractions were defined as NS4B-specific, and CD4-biased clonotypes were excluded. Clones were called with MiXCR by TCRdb after fastp trimmed the public reads at Q25, and only in-frame beta chains were retained. When rows share a CDR3 protein, they turn into one entry using the most common DNA and genes. These V and J calls rely on TCRdb rather than the paper's analysis. A total of 65,000 to 90,000 distinct CDR3 sequences appear in this sample, 13% of them only once. The ten top clones hold about 22% of the sample.

The CDR3 goes from the cysteine to the phenylalanine over 16 residues. Only the CDR3 portion is preserved as DNA: 48 bases, with reading frame beginning at the first base. CDR1 is given as SEHNR and CDR2 as FQNEAQ, both from the germline V gene (reference sequence). V loses 7 bases of germline sequence and J loses 0 bases, and the interval between the two ends is 16 bases. Paper-wide results and their limitations: Most clones expanded after primary vaccination were re-detected after the booster (about 96% of CD4 and 88% of CD8), suggesting broad memory maintenance. FACS-sorted repertoires could contain abundant contaminating clonotypes from the bulk population, so computational filtering was required. Because the study included only a couple of donors, the extent to which the findings can be generalized is limited. A small fraction of clonotypes showed up in both the CD4 and CD8 compartments, probably as a result of convergent recombination. The secondary T-cell response was weaker than the primary response but faster, peaking on day 5 instead of day 15.

Taken with the paper, the label for treatment or condition translates to: live attenuated yellow fever vaccine strain. A standard Ficoll-Paque protocol was used to isolate PBMCs from peripheral blood. Epitope-specific CD8 T cells were sorted using a dextramer loaded with the yellow fever NS4B epitope peptide, with anti-CD3 and anti-CD8 staining. TriZol was used to extract RNA from bulk PBMCs, from CD4 and CD8 fractions, and from dextramer-positive and dextramer-negative fractions. Relative to its sample, this clonotype is medium-sized (0.01 to 0.1%). Base qualities are not at hand, and no much larger clone is one base apart.

Sample: CD8+ T cells not binding an NS4B(214-222) dextramer, sorted from PBMCs, taken 21 days after the first yellow fever vaccination. What this sample's cell subset or site label stands for: NS4B epitope dextramer-negative CD8 T cells. The sequence is built from TRBV7-9 and TRBJ2-4, with the D gene call left open. The sequence was collected from a young man who received the YFV17D yellow fever vaccine. The CDR3 region: CASTPPEELAKNIQYF. In nucleotides, the sequence is TGTGCCAGCACCCCTCCAGAGGAACTAGCCAAAAACATTCAGTACTTC.